Listed below are T cell receptor beta chains from one sample, sequenced in a study of blood T cells in healthy people across ages. TCRdb passed the 5' RACE reads through MiXCR, listing each CDR3 protein once. The repertoire consists of fewer than 900,000 distinct CDR3 sequences, with 43% occurring once and the leading ten covering about 20%. Input material: blood. The receptors come from a woman aged 55-69 years in good health. Both conserved end residues are part of each CDR3. The order of the fields is D gene, J gene, V gene, clone size, CDR3 DNA, CDR3 protein. D genes are given only for firm matches. For some rows the clone size is stated as once, few or many, or as a class when expanded; others skip it.

TRBD2 | TRBJ2-7 | TRBV12-3/TRBV12-4 | . | TGTGCCAGCAGTTTAGCCATACTAGCGGGAGGCTTAGATTCCTACGAGCAGTACTTC | CASSLAILAGGLDSYEQYF
. | TRBJ2-7 | TRBV20-1 | . | TGCAGTGCTAGGACTACCGAAAACTCCTACGAGCAGTACTTC | CSARTTENSYEQYF
. | TRBJ2-7 | TRBV12-3/TRBV12-4 | . | TGTGCCAGCGGGGACCCCCAACCTCGGGCGCGCAATGAGCAGTACTTC | CASGDPQPRARNEQYF
TRBD1 | TRBJ2-7 | TRBV12-3/TRBV12-4 | . | TGTGCCAGCAGCCCCCGCCAGGACAGGGTCCCCTACGAGCAGTACTTC | CASSPRQDRVPYEQYF
. | TRBJ2-7 | TRBV6-5 | . | TGTGCCAGCAAATCTGCCCTGGGGAGTTTCTACGAGCAGTACTTC | CASKSALGSFYEQYF
. | TRBJ2-7 | TRBV3-1 | many | TGTGCCAGCAGGGCGGGACCAGAGCAGTACTTC | CASRAGPEQYF
TRBD2 | TRBJ2-3 | TRBV27 | few | TGTGCCAGCAGTTTTTTCGGGCTAGCGGCAAGCACAGATACGCAGTATTTT | CASSFFGLAASTDTQYF
TRBD2 | TRBJ2-5 | TRBV10-3 | . | TGTGCCATCAGTGATGGCGGGGGGGCCGGAAAAGAGACCCAGTACTTC | CAISDGGGAGKETQYF
. | TRBJ2-1 | TRBV3-1 | many | TGTGCCAGCAGCCCCGCCGGGACCCACAATGAGCAGTTCTTC | CASSPAGTHNEQFF
. | TRBJ2-3 | TRBV3-1 | . | TGTGCCAGCAGCCAAATTGGAGGGGCTGGTGCAGATACGCAGTATTTT | CASSQIGGAGADTQYF
. | TRBJ2-2 | TRBV24-1 | . | TGTGCCACCAGTGGGGGAACCGGGGAGCTGTTTTTT | CATSGGTGELFF
. | TRBJ1-5 | TRBV21-1 | . | TGTGCCAGCAGGTTCTGCATAATCGACAGCTATAGCAATCAGCCCCAGCATTTT | CASRFCIIDSYSNQPQHF
. | TRBJ2-1 | TRBV13 | . | TGTGCCAGCAGCCCCCCGGGTGAGCAGTTCTTC | CASSPPGEQFF
. | TRBJ2-7 | TRBV6-8 | . | TGTGCCAGCAGCCAGTGGGGATCGAAAGTGTCTAGACCGGGCTACGAGCAGTACTTC | CASSQWGSKVSRPGYEQYF
TRBD2 | TRBJ2-5 | TRBV20-1 | few | TGCAGTGCAGTCACGTGGCTAGCGGGAGAGGGTGGGGAGACCCAGTACTTC | CSAVTWLAGEGGETQYF
. | TRBJ2-7 | TRBV4-1 | . | TGCGCCAGCAGCCCCTCCATGGGGTCGGCCGGAAGCCTCTCCTACGAGCAGTACTTC | CASSPSMGSAGSLSYEQYF
. | TRBJ2-5 | TRBV9 | . | TGTGCCAGCAGCCAGGGGTACAATGAGCAGTACTTC | CASSQGYNEQYF
TRBD1 | TRBJ2-5 | TRBV20-1 | few | TGCAGTATACAGGGGGCGGTCACTTGGGAGACCCAGTACTTC | CSIQGAVTWETQYF
. | TRBJ2-4 | TRBV18 | . | TGTGCCAGCTCCCTGACGGGGGCGGAGCTAAACATTCAGTACTTC | CASSLTGAELNIQYF
. | TRBJ2-5 | TRBV3-1 | . | TGTGCCAGCAGCCAAGCTAGTAGGGCGCAAGAGACCCAGTACTTC | CASSQASRAQETQYF
TRBD1 | TRBJ2-7 | TRBV24-1 | few | TGTGCCACCAGTGATTTTAGGGGACAGGGGGCGGACAATGAGCAGTACTTC | CATSDFRGQGADNEQYF
. | TRBJ2-1 | TRBV6-5 | . | TGTGCCAGCAGTTCCACTACGGAGAATGAGCAGTTCTTC | CASSSTTENEQFF
TRBD1 | TRBJ2-4 | TRBV20-1 | few | TGCAGTGCTAGAGAGACAGGGTTAGCCAAAAACATTCAGTACTTC | CSARETGLAKNIQYF
TRBD2 | TRBJ2-7 | TRBV7-2 | . | TGTGCCAGCAGCTCTACTAGCGATAGCTACAATGAGCAGTACTTC | CASSSTSDSYNEQYF
. | TRBJ2-6 | TRBV4-2 | . | TGTGCCAGCAGCCAATGGCTTTCAGGGTCAGGGGCCAACGTCCTGACTTTC | CASSQWLSGSGANVLTF
. | TRBJ2-7 | TRBV20-1 | . | TGCAGTGCCATCCGGCTTGGAAGCTACGAGCAGTACTTC | CSAIRLGSYEQYF
. | TRBJ1-1 | TRBV2 | . | TGTGCCAGCAGTGAATGGCAGTCGATGAACACTGAAGCTTTCTTT | CASSEWQSMNTEAFF
. | TRBJ2-1 | TRBV5-6 | . | TGTGCCAGCAGCTTGTTATCTGGGGACTACAATGAGCAGTTCTTC | CASSLLSGDYNEQFF
. | TRBJ2-4 | TRBV14 | few | TGTGCCAGCAGCCATCGGGCGGGGACTGTAGCCAAAAACATTCAGTACTTC | CASSHRAGTVAKNIQYF
TRBD2 | TRBJ2-5 | TRBV6-5 | . | TGTGCCCCCCCCCGACTAGCGGGAGAGACCCAGTACTTC | CAPPRLAGETQYF
. | TRBJ1-4 | TRBV25-1 | . | TGTGCCAGCGGCCACGGGGGGGGCCTAGAAAAACTGTTTTTT | CASGHGGGLEKLFF